These 28 T cell receptor beta chains share one sample of origin, sequenced in a study of T cells in tuberculosis. Clones were read by immunoSEQ multiplex PCR, and TCRdb kept only the in-frame ones, dropping some. The sample carries 23,000 or so clones, just under 97% recorded once. Sequences were obtained from PBMCs. The receptors stem from a donor aged 10-30 years with latent tuberculosis or without tuberculosis infection.

V usage is TRBV19 and J usage is TRBJ1-2, with TRBD1 matching 7 bases. CDR1 and CDR2 from the germline V gene are LNHDA and SQIVND (reference sequence). This CDR3 comprises 15 residues. J gave up 3 bases and V 0 bases, and 4 bases lay outside the gene matches. In DNA, the CDR3 is TGTGCCAGTAGTATAGACTTCAGGGGGGACTATGGCTACACCTTC. Its protein product is CASSIDFRGDYGYTF.

The chain has TRBV7-9 and TRBJ2-1, with 11 bases that match TRBD2. V dropped 5 bases and J dropped 4; count of bases not matched to a gene: 7. The germline gives CDR1 SEHNR, CDR2 FQNEAQ (reference sequence). This CDR3 has 16 amino acids. The CDR3 loop reads CASSLALAGGYNEQFF. CDR3 nucleotides: TGTGCCAGCAGCCTCGCCCTAGCGGGGGGTTACAATGAGCAGTTCTTC.

The V and J genes are TRBV11-2 and TRBJ2-7; 7 bases are shared with TRBD1. Germline assignment: CDR1 SGHAT and CDR2 FQNNGV. The CDR3 consists of 13 residues. Trimming at V came to 5 bases and at J to 2 bases, leaving 3 bases not matched to a gene. The CDR3 is CASSRGQAYEQYV. The DNA for the CDR3 is TGTGCCAGCAGCCGCGGACAGGCCTACGAGCAGTACGTC.

This chain connects TRBV5-1 to TRBJ1-5; D perhaps matches TRBD1 (5 bases). The CDR3 has 15 residues. The V end was cut by 1 base, the J end by 1 base, with 9 bases between. The germline gives CDR1 SGHRS, CDR2 YFSETQ. CDR3 sequence: CASSLSSGSNQPQHF. The CDR3 DNA reads TGCGCCAGCAGCTTGTCCTCAGGGAGCAATCAGCCCCAGCATTTT.

This chain uses TRBV5-4 with TRBJ2-3; D gene unclear. The CDR3 is made up of 14 amino acids. Germline V gene lookup returns CDR1 SGHNT and CDR2 YYREEE (reference sequence). Between the trimmed V and J ends, which lost 5 bases and 3 bases, there was a span of 13 bases. As DNA, the CDR3 is TGTGCCAGCAGTGCCGTGGGCGTGACAGATACGCAGTATTTT. Its protein product is CASSAVGVTDTQYF.

The V gene is TRBV9, the J gene TRBJ2-3, with D maybe TRBD1 (5 bases). Germline CDR1 and CDR2: SGDLS and YYNGEE. The CDR3 spans 17 residues. Trimming removed 4 bases from V and 2 bases from J, with 20 bases in between. CDR3 region: CASSNSLNRGSTDTQYF. CDR3 DNA: TGTGCCAGCAGCAACTCCCTTAATAGGGGTTCCACAGATACGCAGTATTTT.

The gene calls are TRBV2 and TRBJ1-1; 7 positions match TRBD1. The CDR3 length is 14 residues. The ends lost 4 bases at V and 3 bases at J; junction bases unmatched: 5. Germline lookup yields CDR1 SNHLY and CDR2 FYNNEI. CDR3 amino acids: CASSGVRGDTEAFF. CDR3 nucleotide sequence: TGTGCCAGCAGTGGAGTCAGGGGGGACACTGAAGCTTTCTTT.

This chain links TRBV12-5 with TRBJ1-1; 8 bases fit TRBD1. The CDR3 extends over 15 amino acids. Germline V gene data show CDR1 as LGHNT and CDR2 as FRNRAP. V lost 4 bases and J lost 0; bases outside the gene matches: 4. As DNA, the CDR3 is TGTGCTAGTGGTTCGGGGACAGGCTTGAACACTGAAGCTTTCTTT. This encodes CASGSGTGLNTEAFF. Based on the CDR3 plus reference TRBV12-5 and TRBJ1-1, the full variable domain is DARVTQTPRHKVTEMGQEVTMRCQPILGHNTVFWYRQTMMQGLELLAYFRNRAPLDDSGMPKDRFSAEMPDATLATLKIQPSEPRDSAVYFCASGSGTGLNTEAFFGQGTRLTVV.

This chain links TRBV27 with TRBJ1-3; D gene unclear. V was trimmed by 6 bases and J by 0 bases, leaving 6 bases between them. Germline-derived CDR1 and CDR2 are MNHEY and SMNVEV (reference sequence). The CDR3 contains 13 residues. CDR3 nucleotides: TGTGCCAGCAGCGTTAACTCTGGAAACACCATATATTTT. This encodes CASSVNSGNTIYF.

The rearrangement links TRBV11-2 to TRBJ1-6; D may be TRBD1 (6 bases). Germline CDR1 is SGHAT and CDR2 is FQNNGV. Deletions cut 6 bases from V and 7 bases from J, with 16 bases between. The CDR3 has 15 amino acids. The CDR3 spells CASRRPGVGNSPLHF. For the CDR3, the DNA is TGTGCCAGCAGGCGGCCAGGGGTTGGGAATTCACCCCTCCACTTT.

V and J are TRBV7-9 and TRBJ1-4; 8 bases align to TRBD1. Germline V CDR1 and CDR2: SEHNR, FQNEAQ (reference sequence). The ends lost 4 bases at V and 5 bases at J; junction bases unmatched: 18. This CDR3 contains 19 residues. This chain's CDR3 is CASSYDIPIRGQGNEKLFF. The CDR3 DNA is TGTGCCAGCAGCTACGATATCCCCATCAGAGGACAGGGCAATGAAAAACTGTTTTTT.

V and J are TRBV7-3 and TRBJ2-1; the match to TRBD2 covers 9 bases. The CDR3 consists of 16 residues. Germline values: CDR1 SGHTA, CDR2 FQGTGA. The V gene end was trimmed by 0 bases and the J gene end by 2 bases; junction bases not matched to a gene: 2. CDR3 nucleotide sequence: TGTGCCAGCAGCTTAACGGGCGGGAGGGCCTACAATGAGCAGTTCTTC. It is translated as CASSLTGGRAYNEQFF. Variable domain in full (rest from reference TRBV7-3 and TRBJ2-1): GAGVSQTPSNKVTEKGKYVELRCDPISGHTALYWYRQSLGQGPEFLIYFQGTGAADDSGLPNDRFFAVRPEGSVSTLKIQRTERGDSAVYLCASSLTGGRAYNEQFFGPGTRLTVL.

The table lists this clone with a count of one. The chain uses TRBV6-1 and TRBJ1-2; 7 bases match TRBD1. The germline V gene encodes CDR1 MNHNS and CDR2 SASEGT. With 2 bases clipped from V and 7 bases from J, the junction kept 10 bases outside the gene matches. CDR3 length equals 15 residues. The CDR3 DNA follows: TGTGCCAGCAGTGAATCGACAGGGAGAGCCTCTGGCTACACCTTC. Translated, it gives CASSESTGRASGYTF.

The chain uses TRBV5-4 and TRBJ1-1, with 8 bases aligning to TRBD1. V was clipped by 0 bases and J by 5 bases; unmatched bases: 6. CDR1 and CDR2 from the germline V gene are SGHNT and YYREEE (reference sequence). The CDR3 is 15 residues long. The CDR3 nucleotides read TGTGCCAGCAGCTTGGGGCAGGGGGCGAGTACTGAAGCTTTCTTT. Amino acid sequence: CASSLGQGASTEAFF.

The chain uses TRBV7-7 and TRBJ2-1; 9 bases are a match to TRBD2. CDR1 SSHAT and CDR2 FNYEAQ come from the germline V gene (reference sequence). The CDR3 has 13 amino acids. V shed 5 bases and J 7 bases; nucleotides not matched to a gene: 3. The CDR3 DNA is TGTGCCAGCAGCGCGGGAGGGTTGAATGAGCAGTTCTTC. This translates into CASSAGGLNEQFF.

A single count supports this clone. The rearrangement links TRBV5-1 to TRBJ2-5; 8 nucleotides match TRBD2. Germline CDR1 and CDR2: SGHRS and YFSETQ. This CDR3 has 16 amino acids. V lost 3 bases, J lost 5 bases, and 12 bases stayed unmatched. Here the CDR3 reads CASSSERPGGSETQYF. CDR3 nucleotide sequence: TGCGCCAGCAGCTCAGAACGTCCGGGGGGGTCGGAGACCCAGTACTTC.

The rearrangement joins TRBV19 to TRBJ2-7, with D maybe TRBD1 (5 bases). This CDR3 is 12 amino acids long. V was cut by 4 bases and J by 4 bases, with 8 bases left in between. The germline V gene has CDR1 LNHDA and CDR2 SQIVND (reference sequence). In nucleotides, the CDR3 is TGTGCCAGTAGTACAGGGTTTTACGAGCAGTACTTC. Translation: CASSTGFYEQYF.

This rearrangement joins TRBV5-1 to TRBJ1-3; D gene uncertain. Germline values: CDR1 SGHRS, CDR2 YFSETQ. The CDR3 has 16 residues. Deletions cut 4 bases from V and 0 bases from J, with 14 bases between. CDR3 coding DNA: TGCGCCAGCAGCGACGGGTCCTCCCTCTCTGGAAACACCATATATTTT. Amino acids: CASSDGSSLSGNTIYF.

The V gene is TRBV6-1, the J gene TRBJ2-5; possibly TRBD2 for D (6 bases). This CDR3 comprises 13 residues. CDR1 is MNHNS and CDR2 is SASEGT in the germline V gene. V was shortened by 7 bases and J by 7 bases, with 16 bases between the two germline ends. In DNA, the CDR3 is TGTGCCAGCACCCCTAGCGATTGGGGGACCCAGTACTTC. As protein: CASTPSDWGTQYF.

This clone was picked up a small number of times. The chain employs TRBV25-1 and TRBJ2-5; tentative D call: TRBD2 (7 bases). The V gene's germline CDR1 is MGHDK and CDR2 SYGVNS. V was cut by 5 bases and J by 2 bases, with 15 bases left in between. The CDR3 length is 15 residues. The chain's CDR3 is CASSIGGGGQETQYF. The CDR3 DNA sequence: TGTGCCAGCAGTATCGGGGGAGGGGGGCAAGAGACCCAGTACTTC.

V usage is TRBV6-1 and J usage is TRBJ1-6, with TRBD1 as a possible D gene (6 bases). The length of the CDR3 is 13 residues. Per germline, CDR1 MNHNS and CDR2 SASEGT. Deletions cut 11 bases from V and 10 bases from J, with 18 bases between. The CDR3 here is CAGWSRGKSPLHF. The CDR3 DNA is TGTGCCGGCTGGAGCAGGGGTAAGTCACCCCTCCACTTT.

The chain employs TRBV7-2 and TRBJ2-2; 9 positions match TRBD1. The CDR3 is 15 residues long. V trimming: 6 bases; J trimming: 2 bases; junction bases outside the gene matches: 4. CDR1 is SGHTA, CDR2 FQGNSA, per germline. CDR3 sequence: CASRSTGGNTGELFF. In nucleotides, the CDR3 is TGTGCCAGCAGGTCGACAGGGGGTAACACCGGGGAGCTGTTTTTT.

Only one count was recorded for this clone. The V call is TRBV5-1, the J call TRBJ2-7, with a possible D match to TRBD1 (5 bases). The V gene's germline CDR1 is SGHRS and CDR2 YFSETQ. V lost 0 bases and J 5 bases, leaving 12 bases between the germline ends. The CDR3 loop spans 14 amino acids. In nucleotides, the CDR3 is TGCGCCAGCAGCTTGGAGGGGTCAGGGAACGAGCAGTACGTC. This translates into CASSLEGSGNEQYV.

The J gene is TRBJ2-1, the V gene TRBV7-6, with D maybe TRBD2 (5 bases). Trimming pared 2 bases from V and 10 bases from J, leaving 18 bases between. The length of the CDR3 is 15 residues. The V gene's germline CDR1 is SGHVS and CDR2 FNYEAQ. CDR3 DNA sequence: TGTGCCAGCAGCTTATCAACTAGTGGGAGTGGGGAGCAGTTCTTC. Its translation is CASSLSTSGSGEQFF. Variable domain in full (rest from reference TRBV7-6 and TRBJ2-1): GAGVSQSPRYKVTKRGQDVALRCDPISGHVSLYWYRQALGQGPEFLTYFNYEAQQDKSGLPNDRFSAERPEGSISTLTIQRTEQRDSAMYRCASSLSTSGSGEQFFGPGTRLTVL.

The chain is built from TRBV5-4 and TRBJ2-7; D gene uncertain. Trimming took off 2 bases at V and 2 bases at J, with 11 bases between the two ends. CDR3 size: 14 residues. Germline lookup yields CDR1 SGHNT and CDR2 YYREEE (reference sequence). Here the CDR3 DNA reads TGTGCCAGCAGCTTTGAAGGAGCCCCCTACGAGCAGTACGTC. Protein product: CASSFEGAPYEQYV.

The chain employs TRBV7-2 and TRBJ1-4; D may be TRBD1 (6 bases). With 5 bases removed from V and 8 bases from J, the gap between germline ends came to 18 bases. The CDR3 length is 15 residues. CDR1 is SGHTA, CDR2 FQGNSA, per germline. DNA of the CDR3: TGTGCCAGCAGCGCTAACAGGGAAGGTTGGGAAAAACTGTTTTTT. The encoded protein is CASSANREGWEKLFF.

This chain joins TRBV27 and TRBJ1-6; D is perhaps TRBD1 (5 bases). The CDR3 loop spans 14 amino acids. The germline V and J ends were trimmed by 6 bases and 6 bases, with 12 bases remaining between them. Germline values: CDR1 MNHEY, CDR2 SMNVEV (reference sequence). The CDR3 sequence: CASRSRQGNSPLHF. CDR3 DNA: TGTGCCAGCAGGAGTAGGCAGGGTAATTCACCCCTCCACTTT.

The chain recombines TRBV4-2 with TRBJ2-3; perhaps TRBD1 as D (6 bases). From germline, CDR1 is LGHNA and CDR2 YNFKEQ. The CDR3 contains 15 residues. V shed 1 base and J shed 2 bases, with 10 bases lying between them. CDR3 nucleotides: TGTGCCAGCAGCCAAGGGGACACTTTCACAGATACGCAGTATTTT. Protein: CASSQGDTFTDTQYF.